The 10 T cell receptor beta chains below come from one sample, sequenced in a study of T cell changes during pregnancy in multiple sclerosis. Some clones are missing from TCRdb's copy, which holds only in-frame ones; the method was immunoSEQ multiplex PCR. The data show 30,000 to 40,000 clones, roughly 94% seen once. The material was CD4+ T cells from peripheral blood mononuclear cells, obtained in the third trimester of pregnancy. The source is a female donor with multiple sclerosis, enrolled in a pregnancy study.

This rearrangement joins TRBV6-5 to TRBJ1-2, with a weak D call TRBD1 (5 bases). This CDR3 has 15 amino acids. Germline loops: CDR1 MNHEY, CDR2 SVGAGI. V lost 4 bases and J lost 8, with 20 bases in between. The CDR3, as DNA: TGTGCCAGCAGTTCTCTTGGACAAAAGCCTGGCGGCTACACCTTC. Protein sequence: CASSSLGQKPGGYTF.

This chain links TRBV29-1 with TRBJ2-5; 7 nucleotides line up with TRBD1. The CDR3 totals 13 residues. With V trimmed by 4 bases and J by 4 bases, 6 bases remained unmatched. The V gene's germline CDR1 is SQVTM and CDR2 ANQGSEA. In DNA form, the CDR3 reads TGCAGCGTTGTACAGGGGATTCGAGAGACCCAGTACTTC. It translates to CSVVQGIRETQYF.

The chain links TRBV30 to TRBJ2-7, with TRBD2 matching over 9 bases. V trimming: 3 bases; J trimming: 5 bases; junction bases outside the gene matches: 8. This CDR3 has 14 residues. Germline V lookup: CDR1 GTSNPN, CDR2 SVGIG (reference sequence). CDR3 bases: TGTGCCTGGAGGGGTAGCGGGAGTTTCCACGAGCAGTACTTC. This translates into CAWRGSGSFHEQYF.

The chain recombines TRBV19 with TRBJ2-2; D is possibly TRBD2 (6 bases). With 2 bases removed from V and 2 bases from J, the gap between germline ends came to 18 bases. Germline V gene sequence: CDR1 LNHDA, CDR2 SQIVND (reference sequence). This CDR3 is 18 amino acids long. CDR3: CASSILGGISRNTGELFF. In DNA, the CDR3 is TGTGCCAGTAGTATATTGGGCGGGATCTCAAGAAACACCGGGGAGCTGTTTTTT.

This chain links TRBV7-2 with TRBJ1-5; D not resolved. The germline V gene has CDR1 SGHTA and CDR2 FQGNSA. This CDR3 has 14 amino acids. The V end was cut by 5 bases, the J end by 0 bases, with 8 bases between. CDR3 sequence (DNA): TGTGCCAGCAGCCCTAGATATAGCAATCAGCCCCAGCATTTT. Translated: CASSPRYSNQPQHF.

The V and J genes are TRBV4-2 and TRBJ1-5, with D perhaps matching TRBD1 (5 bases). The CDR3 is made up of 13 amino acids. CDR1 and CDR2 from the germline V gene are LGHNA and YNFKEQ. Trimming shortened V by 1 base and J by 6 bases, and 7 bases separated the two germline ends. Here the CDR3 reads CASSQAGGQPQHF. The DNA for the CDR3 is TGTGCCAGCAGCCAAGCGGGGGGTCAGCCCCAGCATTTT.

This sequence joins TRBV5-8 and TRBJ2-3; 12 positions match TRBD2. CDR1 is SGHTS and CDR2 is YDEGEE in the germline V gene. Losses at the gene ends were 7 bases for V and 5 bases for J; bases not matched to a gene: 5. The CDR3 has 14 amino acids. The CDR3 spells CASLAGGPIDTQYF. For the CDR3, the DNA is TGTGCCAGCCTAGCGGGAGGGCCAATAGATACGCAGTATTTT.

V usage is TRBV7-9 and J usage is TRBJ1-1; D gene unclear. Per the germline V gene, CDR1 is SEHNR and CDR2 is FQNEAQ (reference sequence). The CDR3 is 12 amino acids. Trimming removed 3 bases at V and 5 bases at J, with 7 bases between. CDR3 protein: CASSFPRTEAFF. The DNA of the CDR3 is TGTGCCAGCAGCTTCCCGAGAACTGAAGCTTTCTTT.

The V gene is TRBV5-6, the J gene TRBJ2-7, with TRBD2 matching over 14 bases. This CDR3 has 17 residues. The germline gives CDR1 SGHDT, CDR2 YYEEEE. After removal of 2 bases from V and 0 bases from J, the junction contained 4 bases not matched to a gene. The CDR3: CASSFWTSGRSSYEQYF. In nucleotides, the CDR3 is TGTGCCAGCAGCTTCTGGACTAGCGGGAGGTCCTCCTACGAGCAGTACTTC.

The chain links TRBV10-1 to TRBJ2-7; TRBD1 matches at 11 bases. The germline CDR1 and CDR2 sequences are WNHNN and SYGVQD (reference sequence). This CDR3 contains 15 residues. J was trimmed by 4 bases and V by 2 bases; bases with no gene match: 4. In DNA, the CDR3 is TGCGCCAGCAGTGAGCACGGGACAGGGGGTTACGAGCAGTACTTC. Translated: CASSEHGTGGYEQYF.